This TCR beta chain was identified in a study of T-cell reconstitution after alpha-beta-depleted transplantation in children. Unique molecular identifiers tagged the TCRbeta library. TCRdb independently ran MiXCR on the PCR reads; one entry per CDR3 protein. Of under 300,000 distinct CDR3 sequences listed, 9.7% are singletons. This clonotype was recorded at least ten times. The CDR3 is made up of 16 amino acids. Trimming pared 3 bases from V and 5 bases from J, leaving 19 bases between. Germline V gene data show CDR1 as MGHRA and CDR2 as YSYEKL. The clonotype comes from a human donor who donated a stem cell graft to a child with SCID. Sequencing used PBMCs from the stem cell graft donor, obtained from the stem cell graft. The V gene is TRBV4-1, the J gene TRBJ1-1; D ambiguous. In nucleotides, the CDR3 is TGCGCCAGCAGCCACGCCATCGGCTCCGCGGGGACTGAAGCTTTCTTT. It is translated as CASSHAIGSAGTEAFF.